The present entry profiles one T cell receptor (beta chain) with its context. Its antigen is undetermined. Sequencing used immunoSEQ multiplex PCR; TCRdb keeps in-frame clones, though not all of them. The table records some 190,000 clones, 80% to 90% of them present only once. V lost 5 bases and J lost 0, with 20 bases in between. This CDR3 has 17 residues. The germline gives CDR1 SQVTM, CDR2 ANQGSEA. These data are taken from a study of T cell responses to AZD1222 COVID-19 vaccine. Findings and caveats of the study: Dominant at 160-218 and 743-854, vaccine-associated CD4 TCRs also spanned spike. Of spike-specific TCRs, nearly half reportedly target regions left unmutated in variants. Two AZD1222 doses significantly raised spike-specific TCR breadth and depth over controls. Donors in the cohort were predominantly white British and more often female, and clonal diversity was possibly underestimated.

The receptor was isolated from an adult in good health. The genes are TRBV29-1 and TRBJ1-5; D remains ambiguous. The sequencing here drew on peripheral blood, taken on day 0 of AZD1222 vaccination. CDR3 protein: CSVSMGTAAYSNQPQHF. CDR3 coding DNA: TGCAGCGTTTCCATGGGTACGGCAGCTTATAGCAATCAGCCCCAGCATTTT. The entire variable domain, with the rest obtained from reference TRBV29-1 and TRBJ1-5, is as follows: SAVISQKPSRDICQRGTSLTIQCQVDSQVTMMFWYRQQPGQSLTLIATANQGSEATYESGFVIDKFPISRPNLTFSTLTVSNMSPEDSSIYLCSVSMGTAAYSNQPQHFGDGTRLSIL.